This T cell receptor (beta chain) was captured in a study of cytotoxic CD8 clonotypes in ibrutinib-treated CLL. Study results and caveats: Sustained-remission patients were sampled at one set of times and progressing patients at different ones.

Repertoires were generated with immunoSEQ multiplex PCR, while TCRdb's copy carries only in-frame clones and drops some. The table lists about 17,000 clones, approximately 80% of them singletons. From germline, CDR1 is MGHDK and CDR2 SYGVNS. Trimming cost V 2 bases and J 5 bases, with 13 bases left between them. The length of the CDR3 is 15 residues. A note on this clone: Its antigen is not known.

The source of this sequence is a human donor with chronic lymphocytic leukemia. The material was PBMCs, obtained before ibrutinib treatment. The gene calls are TRBV25-1 and TRBJ2-1; D might be TRBD1 (5 bases). CDR3 nucleotides: TGTGCCAGCAGTGAACCAGGGAATCAGGACAATGAGCAGTTCTTC. Its protein is CASSEPGNQDNEQFF. Variable domain in full (rest from reference TRBV25-1 and TRBJ2-1): EADIYQTPRYLVIGTGKKITLECSQTMGHDKMYWYQQDPGMELHLIHYSYGVNSTEKGDLSSESTVSRIRTEHFPLTLESARPSHTSQYLCASSEPGNQDNEQFFGPGTRLTVL.